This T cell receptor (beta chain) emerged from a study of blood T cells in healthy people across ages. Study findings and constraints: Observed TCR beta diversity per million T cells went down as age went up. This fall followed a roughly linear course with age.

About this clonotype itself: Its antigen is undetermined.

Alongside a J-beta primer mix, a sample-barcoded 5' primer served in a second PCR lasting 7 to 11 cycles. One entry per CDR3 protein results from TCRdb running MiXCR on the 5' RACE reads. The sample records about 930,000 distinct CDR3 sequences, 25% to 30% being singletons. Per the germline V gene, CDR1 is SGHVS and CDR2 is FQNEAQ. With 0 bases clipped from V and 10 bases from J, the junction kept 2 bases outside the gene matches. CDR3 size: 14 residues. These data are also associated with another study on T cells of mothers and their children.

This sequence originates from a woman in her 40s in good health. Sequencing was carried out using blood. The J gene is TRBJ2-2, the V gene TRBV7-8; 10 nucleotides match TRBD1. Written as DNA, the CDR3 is TGTGCCAGCAGCTTAGCGGGGACAGGGGAGGAGCTGTTTTTT. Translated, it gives CASSLAGTGEELFF.